The entry below describes one TCR beta chain. Its antigen remains unidentified. No base qualities exist here, and no much larger clone lies one base off it. The sample carries other DNA sequences with the same CDR3. The data originate from a study of OX40 agonist ivuxolimab in advanced cancers. Study-level background: Ivuxolimab was a fully human IgG2 agonistic monoclonal antibody targeting the costimulatory receptor OX40 (CD134). Intravenous ivuxolimab was administered to patients every 2 weeks at six dose levels: 0.01, 0.1, 0.3, 1.5, 3 and 10 mg/kg. Among the 52 dose-escalation patients, approximately 20 had hepatocellular carcinoma, around 15 melanoma, 9 renal cell carcinoma and 9 head and neck cancer. The dose-escalation cohort was about 83% male with a mean age of around 64 years, ranging from roughly 20 to 80. Prior anti-PD-1, anti-PD-L1 or anti-CTLA-4 therapy was permitted, and 40% of dose-escalation patients had received checkpoint inhibitors. Three dose-escalation patients achieved partial responses, one with hepatocellular carcinoma and two with cutaneous melanoma. Peripheral TCRbeta sequencing aimed to test whether ivuxolimab altered TCR sequence diversity and caused clonal T-cell expansion. The paper covers the monotherapy dose-escalation part of the phase I ivuxolimab trial, which included N of about 50 patients.

What the study reported, not specific to this receptor: After ivuxolimab, expanded clones were on average more numerous among CD8+ T cells than among CD4+ T cells. Low levels of normalized T-cell clonal expansion were also seen in some patients who did not respond. In partial responders in the 0.1-3.0 mg/kg groups, normalized peripheral clonal expansion was found to be among the lowest, especially among CD8+ T cells. At doses of 0.1 to 3.0 mg/kg, clonal expansion of both CD4+ and CD8+ blood T cells was observed from baseline to week 6. The antigen specificity of the clonally expanded peripheral T cells was not determined.

The junction shows trimming of 6 bases on V and 0 bases on J, plus 6 bases between the germline ends. CDR1 and CDR2, looked up from the germline V gene, are SNHLY and FYNNEI. The CDR3 has 13 amino acids, counting the end cysteine and phenylalanine. CDR3 DNA is the only sequence kept; it has 39 bases, read in frame from the first base. Patients with a history of autoimmune disease or receiving systemic immunosuppression were excluded from the trial. In every dose cohort, peripheral blood was drawn for TCR sequencing at baseline, cycle 4 day 1, and cycle 7 day 1. The samples were taken from a phase I, first-in-human, multicenter, open-label dose-escalation trial of ivuxolimab. Adults with locally advanced or metastatic melanoma, renal cell carcinoma, hepatocellular carcinoma or head and neck squamous cell carcinoma were enrolled in the trial. Before TCR sequencing, CD4+ T cells and CD8+ T cells were sorted from peripheral blood as separate populations.

For sequencing of the TCRbeta CDR3 region, genomic DNA was extracted from the sorted cells. The immunoSEQ Assay was used for sequencing of TCRbeta CDR3 regions. Held by TCRdb, this immuneACCESS table contains in-frame sequences only and omits some clones. Under half of the omission traces to an unresolved V gene where checked; the cause of the rest is unknown. This sample holds about 58,000 clones; roughly 77% were observed only once. Clones ranked in the top ten supply roughly 1.2% of the sample. The TCR was taken from an adult with an advanced solid tumor such as melanoma, head and neck, liver or kidney cancer. Specimen: CD4+ or CD8+ T cells sorted from blood, collected in a trial of the OX40 agonist ivuxolimab. The chain couples TRBV2 to TRBJ1-3; too little of a D gene remains to name it. The CDR3 loop reads CASRQDSGNTIYF. The DNA sequence follows: TGTGCCAGCAGGCAAGACTCTGGAAACACCATATATTTT.